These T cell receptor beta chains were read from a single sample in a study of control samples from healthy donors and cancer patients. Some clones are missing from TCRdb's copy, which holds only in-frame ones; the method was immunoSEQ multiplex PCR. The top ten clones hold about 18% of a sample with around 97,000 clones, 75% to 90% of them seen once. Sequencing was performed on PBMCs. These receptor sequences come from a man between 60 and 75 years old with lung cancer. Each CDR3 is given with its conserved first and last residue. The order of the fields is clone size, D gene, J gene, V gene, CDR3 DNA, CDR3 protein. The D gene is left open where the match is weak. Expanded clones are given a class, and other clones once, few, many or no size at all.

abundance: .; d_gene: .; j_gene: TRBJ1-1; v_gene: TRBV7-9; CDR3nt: TGTGCCAGCAGCGAGGGGACAAGAGGAAGCTTCGGCACTGAAGCTTTCTTT; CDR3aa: CASSEGTRGSFGTEAFF
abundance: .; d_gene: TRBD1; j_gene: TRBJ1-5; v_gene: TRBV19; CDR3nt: TGTGCCAGTAGTATAGCCAGGGACAGAACTCCGTCGCCCCAGCATTTT; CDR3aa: CASSIARDRTPSPQHF
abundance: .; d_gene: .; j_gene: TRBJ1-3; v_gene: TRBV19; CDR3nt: TGTGCCACCTCCGAAAGAGCAGGAAACACCATATATTTT; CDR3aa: CATSERAGNTIYF
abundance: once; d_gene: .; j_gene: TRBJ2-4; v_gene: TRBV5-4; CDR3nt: TGTGCCAGCAGCTTGGAGGACAAGGGGGATAGAAACATTCAGTACTTC; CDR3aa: CASSLEDKGDRNIQYF
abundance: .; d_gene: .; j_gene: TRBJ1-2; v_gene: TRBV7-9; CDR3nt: TGTGCCAGCACCTTTGAGGGGGGGAGAGGCTACACCTTC; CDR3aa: CASTFEGGRGYTF
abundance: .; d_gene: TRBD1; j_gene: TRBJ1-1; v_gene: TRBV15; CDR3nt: TGTGCCACCAGTTTGCTGGGACAGGGGTTCGATGAAGCTTTCTTT; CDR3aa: CATSLLGQGFDEAFF
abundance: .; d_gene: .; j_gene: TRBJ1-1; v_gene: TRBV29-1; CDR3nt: TGCAGCGTTGATAGGAGGGCCCGTTGGGACACTGAAGCTTTCTTT; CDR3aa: CSVDRRARWDTEAFF
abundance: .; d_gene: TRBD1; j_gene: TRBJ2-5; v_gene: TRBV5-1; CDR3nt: TGCGCCAGCAGCTTGGAATGGACAGGGCAAGAGACCCAGTACTTC; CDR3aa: CASSLEWTGQETQYF
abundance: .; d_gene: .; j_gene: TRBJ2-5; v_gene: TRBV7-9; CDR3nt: TGTGCCAGCAGCTTACGTGGCTTGAAGGTGGAGCTTGGGACCCAGTACTTC; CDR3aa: CASSLRGLKVELGTQYF
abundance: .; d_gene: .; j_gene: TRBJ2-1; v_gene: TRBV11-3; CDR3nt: TGTGCCAGCAGCTTAGCCCGGTATGAGCAGTTCTTC; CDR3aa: CASSLARYEQFF
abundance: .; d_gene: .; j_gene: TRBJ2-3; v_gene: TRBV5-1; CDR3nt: TGCGCCAGCAGCGAGGGAGGCACAGATACGCAGTATTTT; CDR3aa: CASSEGGTDTQYF
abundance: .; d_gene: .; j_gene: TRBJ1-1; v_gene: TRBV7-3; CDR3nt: TGTGCCAGCAGCTTAGGGACTCAAGCTTTCTTT; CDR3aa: CASSLGTQAFF
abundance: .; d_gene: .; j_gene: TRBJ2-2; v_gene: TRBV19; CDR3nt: TGTGCCAGTATTGGCAGGGCGAACGGGGAGCTGTTTTTT; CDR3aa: CASIGRANGELFF
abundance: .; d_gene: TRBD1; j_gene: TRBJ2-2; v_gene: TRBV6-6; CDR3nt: TGTGCCAGCAGCCCGGGACAGGGGATCGCCGGGGAGCTGTTTTTT; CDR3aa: CASSPGQGIAGELFF
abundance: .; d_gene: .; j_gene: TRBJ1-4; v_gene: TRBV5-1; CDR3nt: TGCGCCAGCAGCCTAAACGTCGGTTCGGATGAAAAACTGTTTTTT; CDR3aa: CASSLNVGSDEKLFF
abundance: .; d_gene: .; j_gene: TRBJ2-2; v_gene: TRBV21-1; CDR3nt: TGTGCCAGCAGCAAAGAGCCCAGGGGAACCGGGGAGCTGTTTTTT; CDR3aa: CASSKEPRGTGELFF
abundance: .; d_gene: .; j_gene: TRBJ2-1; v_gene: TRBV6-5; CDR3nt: TGTGCCAGCAGTTACTCGTACAGCGTAGGTGAGCAGTTCTTC; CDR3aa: CASSYSYSVGEQFF
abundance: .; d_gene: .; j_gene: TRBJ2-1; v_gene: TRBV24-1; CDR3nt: TGTGCCACCAGTGATCCCACCGGGGGCTCCTACAATGAGCAGTTCTTC; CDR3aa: CATSDPTGGSYNEQFF
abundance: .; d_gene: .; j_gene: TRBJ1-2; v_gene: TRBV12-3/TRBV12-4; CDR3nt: TGTGCCAGCAGTCCAGGGGTTAACTATGGCTACACCTTC; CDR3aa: CASSPGVNYGYTF
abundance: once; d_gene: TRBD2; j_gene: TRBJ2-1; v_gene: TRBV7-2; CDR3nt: TGTGCCAGCAGCTTACTGACTAGCGGGGGTTCCGAGTTCTTC; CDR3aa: CASSLLTSGGSEFF
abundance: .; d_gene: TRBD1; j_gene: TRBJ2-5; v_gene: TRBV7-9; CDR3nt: TGTGCCAGCAGCTTCAGAAAACAGGGGCCCGTTGAGACCCAGTACTTC; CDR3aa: CASSFRKQGPVETQYF
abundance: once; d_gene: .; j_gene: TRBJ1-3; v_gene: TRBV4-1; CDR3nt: TGCGCCAGCAGCCCCGTTGAAGGGGAAATCCTTAACACCATATATTTT; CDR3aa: CASSPVEGEILNTIYF
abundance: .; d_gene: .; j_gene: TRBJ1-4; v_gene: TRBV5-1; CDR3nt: TGCGCCAGCAGCGTGCCGGATGAAAAACTGTTTTTT; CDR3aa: CASSVPDEKLFF
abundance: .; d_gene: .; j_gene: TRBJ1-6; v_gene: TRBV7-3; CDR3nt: TGTGCCAGCAGCAACAGGGTATCACCCCTCCACTTT; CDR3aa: CASSNRVSPLHF
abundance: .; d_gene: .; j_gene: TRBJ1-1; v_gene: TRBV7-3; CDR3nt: TGTGCCAGCAGCCAAGGAACGAACACTGAAGCTTTCTTT; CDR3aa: CASSQGTNTEAFF
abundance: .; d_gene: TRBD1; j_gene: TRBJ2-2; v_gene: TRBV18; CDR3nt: TGTGCCAGCTCACCTACAGGGGCGGCGAACACCGGGGAGCTGTTTTTT; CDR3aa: CASSPTGAANTGELFF
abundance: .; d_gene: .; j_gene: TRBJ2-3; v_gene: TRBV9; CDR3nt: TGTGCCAGCAGCGTAGAGGGGGGCACAGATACGCAGTATTTT; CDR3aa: CASSVEGGTDTQYF
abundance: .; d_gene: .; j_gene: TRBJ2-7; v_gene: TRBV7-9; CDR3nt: TGTGCCAGCAGCTTAAAGGGGGCCTACGAGCAGTACTTC; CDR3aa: CASSLKGAYEQYF
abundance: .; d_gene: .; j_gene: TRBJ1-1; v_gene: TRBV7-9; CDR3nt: TGTGCCAGCAGTCCGGTCACAGTTGAAGCTTTCTTT; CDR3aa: CASSPVTVEAFF
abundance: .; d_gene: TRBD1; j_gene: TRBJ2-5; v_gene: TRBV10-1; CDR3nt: TGCGCCAGGACAGGGAAAGGAGAGACCCAGTACTTC; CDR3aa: CARTGKGETQYF
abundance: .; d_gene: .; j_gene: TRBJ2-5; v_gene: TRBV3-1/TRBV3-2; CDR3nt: TGTGCCAGCAGCCAAGTGCCTCACACGGAGACCCAGTACTTC; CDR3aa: CASSQVPHTETQYF
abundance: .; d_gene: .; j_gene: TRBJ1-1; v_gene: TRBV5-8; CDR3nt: TGTGCCAGCAGCTCCAGGGCAGGGGCCATGAACACTGAAGCTTTCTTT; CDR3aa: CASSSRAGAMNTEAFF
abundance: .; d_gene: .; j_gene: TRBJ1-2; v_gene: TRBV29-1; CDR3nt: TGCAGCGTGCACCGAGTAGGATGGGGTGGCTACACCTTC; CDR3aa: CSVHRVGWGGYTF
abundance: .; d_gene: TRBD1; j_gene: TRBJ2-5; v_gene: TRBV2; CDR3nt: TGTGCCAGCAGGGACAGGGGGCTAGTAGTGACCCAGTACTTC; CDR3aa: CASRDRGLVVTQYF
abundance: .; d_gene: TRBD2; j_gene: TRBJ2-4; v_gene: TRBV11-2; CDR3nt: TGTGCCAGCAGCTGGGAGGGAGGGGTTCAGTACTTC; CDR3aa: CASSWEGGVQYF